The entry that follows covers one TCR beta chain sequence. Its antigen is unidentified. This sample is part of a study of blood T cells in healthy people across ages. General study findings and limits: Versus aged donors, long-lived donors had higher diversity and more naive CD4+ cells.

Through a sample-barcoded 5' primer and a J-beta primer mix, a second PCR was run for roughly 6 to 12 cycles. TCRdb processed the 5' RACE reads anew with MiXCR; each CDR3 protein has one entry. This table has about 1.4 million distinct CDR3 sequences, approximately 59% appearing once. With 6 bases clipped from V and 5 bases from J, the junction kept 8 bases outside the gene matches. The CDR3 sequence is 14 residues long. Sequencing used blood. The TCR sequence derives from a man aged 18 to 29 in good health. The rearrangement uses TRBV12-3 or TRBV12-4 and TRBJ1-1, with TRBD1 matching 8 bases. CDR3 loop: CASRHRGWGTEAFF. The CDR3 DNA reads TGTGCCAGCAGGCACAGGGGGTGGGGGACTGAAGCTTTCTTT.